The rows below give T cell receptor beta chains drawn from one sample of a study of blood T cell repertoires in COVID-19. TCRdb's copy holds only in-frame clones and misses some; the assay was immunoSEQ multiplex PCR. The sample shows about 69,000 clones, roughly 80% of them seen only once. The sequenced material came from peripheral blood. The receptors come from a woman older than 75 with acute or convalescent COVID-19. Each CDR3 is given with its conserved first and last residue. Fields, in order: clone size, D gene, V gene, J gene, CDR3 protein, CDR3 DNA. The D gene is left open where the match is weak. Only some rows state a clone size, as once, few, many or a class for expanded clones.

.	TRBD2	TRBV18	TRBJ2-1	CASSLRTGIILAGGANEQFF	TGTGCCAGCTCGCTACGGACAGGGATTATTCTAGCGGGGGGAGCTAATGAGCAGTTCTTC
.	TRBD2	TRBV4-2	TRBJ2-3	CASSQGSGGLSDTQYF	TGTGCCAGCAGCCAAGGATCGGGGGGGTTGTCAGATACGCAGTATTTT
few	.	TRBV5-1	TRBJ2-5	CASSLVKETQYF	TGCGCCAGCAGCTTGGTTAAAGAGACCCAGTACTTC
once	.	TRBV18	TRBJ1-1	CASSPLEGNTEAFF	TGTGCCAGCTCACCATTGGAGGGGAACACTGAAGCTTTCTTT
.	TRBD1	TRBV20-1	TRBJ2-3	CSASVQGATDTQYF	TGCAGTGCTAGTGTTCAGGGGGCTACAGATACGCAGTATTTT
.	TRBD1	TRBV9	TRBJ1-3	CASSSGQPYSGNTIYF	TGTGCCAGCAGCTCGGGACAGCCATACTCTGGAAACACCATATATTTT
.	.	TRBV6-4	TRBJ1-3	CASSDSRANSGNTIYF	TGTGCCAGCAGTGACTCGAGGGCAAACTCTGGAAACACCATATATTTT
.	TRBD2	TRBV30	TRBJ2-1	CACPGTSGVHEQFF	TGTGCCTGCCCAGGGACTAGCGGGGTGCATGAGCAGTTCTTC
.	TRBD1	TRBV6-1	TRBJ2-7	CASSENPVSQGGEQYF	TGTGCCAGCAGTGAAAACCCTGTATCACAGGGGGGCGAGCAGTACTTC
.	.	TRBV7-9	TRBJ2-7	CASSIRQGGRSYEQYF	TGTGCCAGCAGCATAAGACAGGGAGGTCGCTCCTACGAGCAGTACTTC
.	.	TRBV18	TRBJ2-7	CASSPPQASLGQYF	TGTGCCAGCTCACCACCACAGGCAAGTCTGGGGCAGTACTTC
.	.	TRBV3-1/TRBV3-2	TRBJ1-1	CASSQDWGTTEAFF	TGTGCCAGCAGCCAAGATTGGGGGACTACTGAAGCTTTCTTT
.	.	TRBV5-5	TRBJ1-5	CASSLALTGSNQPQHF	TGTGCCAGCAGCTTGGCCCTTACAGGTAGCAATCAGCCCCAGCATTTT
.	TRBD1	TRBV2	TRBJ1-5	CASSVGQSYNQPQHF	TGTGCCAGCAGCGTGGGACAGTCCTACAATCAGCCCCAGCATTTT
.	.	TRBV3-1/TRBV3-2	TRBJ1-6	CASSEGARGEFTLHF	TGTGCCAGCAGCGAAGGCGCCAGGGGAGAATTCACCCTCCACTTT
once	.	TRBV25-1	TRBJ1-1	CASSDRQYTEAFF	TGTGCCAGCAGTGACAGGCAGTACACTGAAGCTTTCTTT
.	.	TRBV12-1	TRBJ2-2	CASSKTSGGHTDTGELFF	TGTGCCAGCAGCAAGACTAGCGGGGGCCACACGGACACCGGGGAGCTGTTTTTT
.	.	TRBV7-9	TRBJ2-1	CASSQGPYNEQFF	TGTGCCAGCAGCCAGGGGCCTTACAATGAGCAGTTCTTC
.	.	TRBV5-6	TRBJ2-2	CASSGEGRDTGELFF	TGTGCCAGCAGCGGAGAGGGAAGAGACACCGGGGAGCTGTTTTTT
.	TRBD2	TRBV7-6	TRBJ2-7	CASSPTSGGPYEQYF	TGTGCCAGCAGCCCGACTAGCGGGGGGCCCTACGAGCAGTACTTC
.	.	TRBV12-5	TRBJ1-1	CASGLVLGRGGENTEAFF	TGTGCTAGTGGTTTGGTACTGGGACGGGGGGGCGAGAACACTGAAGCTTTCTTT
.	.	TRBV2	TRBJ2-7	CASSDSKYEQYF	TGTGCCAGCAGTGATTCTAAATACGAGCAGTACTTC
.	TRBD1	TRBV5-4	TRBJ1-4	CASSLGQGENEKLFF	TGTGCCAGCAGCTTGGGGCAGGGGGAGAATGAAAAACTGTTTTTT
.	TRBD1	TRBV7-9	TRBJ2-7	CAIIEDGQVEQYF	TGTGCCATCATCGAAGACGGACAGGTCGAGCAGTACTTC
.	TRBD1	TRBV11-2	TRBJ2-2	CASSVDRASNTGELFF	TGTGCCAGCAGCGTTGACAGGGCCAGCAACACCGGGGAGCTGTTTTTT
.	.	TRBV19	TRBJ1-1	CASSTGGTEPTEAFF	TGTGCCAGTAGTACCGGAGGGACGGAGCCCACTGAAGCTTTCTTT
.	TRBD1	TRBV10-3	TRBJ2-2	CAISERTGGNTGELFF	TGTGCCATCAGTGAGCGGACAGGGGGTAACACCGGGGAGCTGTTTTTT
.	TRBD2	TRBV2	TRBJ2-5	CASIRGTSGAQETQYF	TGTGCCAGCATTCGGGGCACTAGCGGGGCCCAAGAGACCCAGTACTTC
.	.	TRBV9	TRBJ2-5	CASSRAGGETQYF	TGTGCCAGTTCTAGGGCAGGAGGAGAGACCCAGTACTTC
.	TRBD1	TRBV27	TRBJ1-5	CASSRRGNQPQHF	TGTGCCAGCAGCCGCAGGGGGAATCAGCCCCAGCATTTT
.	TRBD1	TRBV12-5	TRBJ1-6	CASGLPTGTYNSPLHF	TGTGCTAGTGGTTTGCCGACAGGGACCTATAATTCACCCCTCCACTTT
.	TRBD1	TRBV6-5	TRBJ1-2	CASRLTGYGYTF	TGTGCCAGCAGGCTGACAGGGTATGGCTACACCTTC
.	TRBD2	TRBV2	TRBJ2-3	CASSSTLAGVNTDTQYF	TGTGCCAGCAGTTCAACTTTAGCGGGGGTAAACACAGATACGCAGTATTTT